The 9 T cell receptor beta chains below come from one sample, sequenced in a study of long-term antiretroviral therapy in people with HIV. An immunoSEQ assay, version v3.0, was performed at survey level. Method: immunoSEQ multiplex PCR; TCRdb's copy keeps in-frame clones and lacks some. The sample has 20,000 to 25,000 clones, around 84% seen once. Sequences were derived from unsorted PBMCs, sampled 1.9 years after starting antiretroviral therapy. The receptors stem from a woman aged 45-59 years with HIV.

The V gene is TRBV5-1, the J gene TRBJ1-1, with D uncertain. Germline CDR1 and CDR2: SGHRS and YFSETQ. CDR3 length: 15 residues. Trimming took off 3 bases at V and 4 bases at J, with 16 bases between the two ends. The CDR3 DNA reads as TGCGCCAGCAGCTCCATGGGTCTTCGGGGCACTGAAGCTTTCTTT. Translated: CASSSMGLRGTEAFF.

This clone was seen only once. This chain joins TRBV7-2 and TRBJ2-7; 10 bases are a match to TRBD1. J lost 3 bases, V lost 5 bases, and 4 bases had no gene match. CDR1 is SGHTA, CDR2 FQGNSA, per germline. This CDR3 has 14 amino acids. The CDR3 DNA follows: TGTGCCAGCAGCCCTAGGACAGGGGGCTACGAGCAGTACTTC. Protein: CASSPRTGGYEQYF.

The chain employs TRBV7-8 and TRBJ1-3; possibly TRBD1 for D (5 bases). CDR3 length: 14 amino acids. From germline, CDR1 is SGHVS and CDR2 FQNEAQ. The V and J ends lost 5 bases and 1 base respectively, with 9 bases between them. This chain's CDR3 is CASSPGTSGNTIYF. The CDR3 DNA follows: TGTGCCAGCAGCCCCGGGACGTCTGGAAACACCATATATTTT.

The V call is TRBV5-1, the J call TRBJ2-3, with a weak D call TRBD2 (7 bases). Trimming stripped 0 bases from V and 3 bases from J, with 11 bases between. Germline V gene lookup returns CDR1 SGHRS and CDR2 YFSETQ. The length of the CDR3 is 15 residues. CDR3 bases: TGCGCCAGCAGCTTGGCGGGGGGCATTACAGATACGCAGTATTTT. Translating gives CASSLAGGITDTQYF.

V and J are TRBV7-8 and TRBJ2-7, with 8 bases identical to TRBD2. Per germline, CDR1 SGHVS and CDR2 FQNEAQ. CDR3 size: 15 residues. V was pared by 5 bases and J by 1 base, with 7 bases of the junction left unmatched. The CDR3 nucleotides read TGTGCCAGCAGCGAGAAGCGGGGGACTTCCTACGAGCAGTACTTC. This sequence encodes CASSEKRGTSYEQYF.

This clone is a singleton in its sample. V and J are TRBV29-1 and TRBJ1-2; possible D gene TRBD1, 5 bases. Deletions cut 6 bases from V and 1 base from J, with 18 bases between. The germline gives CDR1 SQVTM, CDR2 ANQGSEA. The CDR3 covers 15 residues. DNA for the CDR3: TGCAGCGTGTCCTCTGAGGGGACCCTTAACTATGGCTACACCTTC. Translation: CSVSSEGTLNYGYTF.

The genes are TRBV27 and TRBJ1-1, with D unresolved. CDR1 is MNHEY, CDR2 SMNVEV, per germline (reference sequence). This CDR3 has 17 residues. V was pared by 4 bases and J by 0 bases, with 18 bases between. In DNA form, the CDR3 reads TGTGCCAGCAGTTCCGCCGATAAGGCCTTTATGAACACTGAAGCTTTCTTT. Residues: CASSSADKAFMNTEAFF.

This clone has only one observation. CDR3 nucleotides: TGCGCCAGCAGCCAAGGACAGGGGCCGCACTATCAGCCCCAGCATTTT. It is translated as CASSQGQGPHYQPQHF. The rearrangement uses TRBV4-1 and TRBJ1-5; TRBD1 aligns across 8 bases. The trim removed 1 base at V and 5 bases at J, leaving 7 bases unmatched. The V gene's germline CDR1 is MGHRA and CDR2 YSYEKL. The CDR3 sequence is 16 residues long.

The V gene is TRBV28, the J gene TRBJ2-7; D call uncertain. The germline V gene has CDR1 MDHEN and CDR2 SYDVKM. This CDR3 region has 14 residues. The V and J ends lost 6 bases and 1 base respectively, with 13 bases between them. The CDR3 DNA reads TGTGCCAGCAGACGCCGAGGTCTTTCCTACGAGCAGTACTTC. Its protein product is CASRRRGLSYEQYF.